Reported below is one T cell receptor beta chain. The specificity of this receptor is unknown. The input lacks base qualities; no much larger clone sits a single base away. Participants in the prospective study were aged roughly 18 to 100 years, lived in some 24 United States geographic areas, and enrolled through a virtual design. Cohort assignment in the prospective study relied on participant-reported clinical history from a screening survey and a study questionnaire. Exposed participants had been in contact, within 2 weeks of entering the study, with a person who had a PCR-confirmed or clinician-diagnosed case of COVID-19. Each participant in the prospective study had whole blood, serum and a nasopharyngeal or oropharyngeal swab collected by mobile phlebotomists. Additional blood draws and questionnaires over a 2-month period could optionally be provided by prospective study participants. Before DNA extraction, prospective study blood samples were shipped either frozen or at room temperature.

Between the V and J ends, shortened by 2 bases and 8 bases respectively, the junction contains 22 bases. The germline V gene (reference sequence) gives CDR1 as SEHNR and CDR2 as FQNEAQ. Taken from cysteine to phenylalanine, the CDR3 has 17 residues. The retained sequence is limited to the CDR3, 51 bases, with the frame set at the first base. The record originates from a study of blood T cell repertoires in COVID-19 (dated by TCRdb to the early 2020s). Regarding the research as a whole: The collaborator samples originated in the United States, Italy and Spain and spanned the acute and convalescent phases of COVID-19. The prospective study material was composed of cDNA or gDNA derived from T cells, B-cell-depleted T cells, or PBMCs. The dataset comprised deeply sampled blood TCRbeta repertoires from subjects exposed to, actively infected with, or recovered from COVID-19. The repertoires were released in a freely available public database meant as a resource for research on the immune response to SARS-CoV-2. Samples came from the ongoing ImmuneRACE study (first 160 participants) plus 1,254 subjects from 6 global collaborators. Sample metadata almost always included a de-identified subject ID, COVID-19 status, age in years and sex. HLA class I and class II types, where available, came from metadata supplied by the sample provider rather than from assay-based typing. What the study reported, not specific to this receptor: The amount of clinical and demographic metadata varied by source and participant and was provided uncurated.

The immunoSEQ Assay, a bias-controlled multiplex PCR, was used to amplify TCRbeta CDR3 regions from genomic DNA. Turning to the authors' computational methods: Nucleated cell counts per sample were estimated from amplification of reference gene primers within the assay. To quantify the absolute abundance of each unique TCRbeta CDR3 rearrangement, sequence reads were collapsed and filtered. For each sample, productive Simpson clonality was calculated by taking the square root of Simpson's diversity index across productive rearrangements. Sourced from immuneACCESS, this table was stored by TCRdb with only in-frame sequences that have V and J called. A share of the clones is absent; for the studies checked, an unresolved V gene accounts for under half, and the remainder has no known explanation. D and trimming come from the DNA, and the V and J calls and clone size come from that table. This sample comprises 200,000 to 250,000 clones, 90% of them detected only once. About 16% of the sample is taken by the ten largest.

Specimen: PBMCs or T cells enriched from blood (not recorded which). This receptor was obtained from a man in his thirties or forties who had been exposed to COVID-19. The V and J segments used are TRBV7-9 and TRBJ2-1, and possibly TRBD2, on 6 matching bases. The CDR3 region has the sequence CASSLPLAGRGVDEQFF. The bases are TGTGCCAGCAGCTTACCTCTGGCTGGACGCGGGGTCGATGAGCAGTTCTTC.